The 9 T cell receptor beta chains listed next were all sequenced from one sample in a study of sequential checkpoint blockade in melanoma. Only in-frame clones appear in the TCRdb table, and some are missing; sequencing was by immunoSEQ multiplex PCR. The sample consists of fewer than 8,000 clones, about a quarter of them appearing once. Treatment indicated: randomized to nivolumab then ipilimumab (arm A) or the reverse (arm B). The sample consisted of tumor tissue (inferred from file names), taken from a patient given nivolumab and ipilimumab in sequence. The receptors were gathered from a human donor with melanoma.

This clone was seen only a few times. The V gene is TRBV23-1, the J gene TRBJ2-5; TRBD1 aligns across 8 bases. TRBV23-1 is an ORF for which the function is uncertain. With 8 bases clipped from V and 2 bases from J, the junction kept 4 bases outside the gene matches. CDR3 length equals 13 residues. DNA for the CDR3: TGCGCCAGCGGGGGACAGGTACAAGAGACCCAGTACTTC. Translating it yields CASGGQVQETQYF.

A few counts support this clone. The rearrangement uses TRBV11-3 and TRBJ2-3; possible D gene TRBD2, 6 bases. The length of the CDR3 is 15 residues. V dropped 3 bases and J dropped 0 bases, with 10 bases sitting between them. Per the germline V gene, CDR1 is SGHNT and CDR2 is YENEEA. The CDR3 DNA sequence: TGTGCCAGCAGCTTGTACGGAGGGAGCACAGATACGCAGTATTTT. Its protein product is CASSLYGGSTDTQYF.

This clone occurred a few times. The chain uses TRBV6-8 and TRBJ2-1; no clear D gene. Trimming shortened V by 2 bases and J by 5 bases, and 13 bases separated the two germline ends. Germline V gives CDR1 MNHGY, CDR2 SAAAGT. CDR3 size: 15 residues. The CDR3 nucleotides are TGTGCCAGCAGTTACCTTATAAGACGGGACAATGAGCAGTTCTTC. It specifies CASSYLIRRDNEQFF.

V usage is TRBV15 and J usage is TRBJ2-3; weak D call: TRBD2 (5 bases). V was pared by 0 bases and J by 3 bases, with 13 bases between. Germline V gene data show CDR1 as LNHNV and CDR2 as YYDKDF (reference sequence). This CDR3 spans 16 amino acids. CDR3 protein: CATSRDRASRTDTQYF. The DNA of the CDR3 is TGTGCCACCAGCAGAGATCGGGCTAGCAGAACAGATACGCAGTATTTT. Looking up the rest from reference TRBV15 and TRBJ2-3 gives the full variable domain: DAMVIQNPRYQVTQFGKPVTLSCSQTLNHNVMYWYQQKSSQAPKLLFHYYDKDFNNEADTPDNFQSRRPNTSFCFLDIRSPGLGDTAMYLCATSRDRASRTDTQYFGPGTRLTVL.

This clone has a single count. The genes are TRBV19 and TRBJ2-7; either TRBD1 or TRBD2 may supply D (5 bases each). V was cut by 5 bases and J by 2 bases, with 13 bases left in between. This CDR3 contains 14 residues. Per the germline V gene, CDR1 is LNHDA and CDR2 is SQIVND (reference sequence). The CDR3 region is CASSYRDGPYEQYF. CDR3 nucleotides: TGTGCCAGTAGTTACCGGGACGGGCCCTACGAGCAGTACTTC.

The V gene is TRBV19, the J gene TRBJ1-2, with 10 nucleotides matching TRBD1. Germline V gene data show CDR1 as LNHDA and CDR2 as SQIVND (reference sequence). The CDR3 extends over 17 amino acids. V was pared by 11 bases and J by 2 bases, with 17 bases of the junction left unmatched. The CDR3 spells CAAGGLTGGVRNYGYTF. In nucleotides, the CDR3 is TGTGCCGCAGGGGGACTGACAGGGGGCGTGCGGAACTATGGCTACACCTTC.

This clone was observed at least ten times. CDR3 protein: CASRLRQASYEQYF. In DNA form, the CDR3 reads TGTGCCAGCAGACTCCGACAGGCCTCCTACGAGCAGTACTTC. The chain carries TRBV2 and TRBJ2-7, with a weak D call TRBD1 (6 bases). Germline V gene data show CDR1 as SNHLY and CDR2 as FYNNEI. There are 14 residues in the CDR3. V lost 6 bases and J lost 0, with 12 bases in between.

The chain couples TRBV18 to TRBJ2-7; a possible D gene is TRBD1 (6 bases). The germline V and J ends were trimmed by 6 bases and 5 bases, with 14 bases remaining between them. CDR3 size: 13 residues. The germline gives CDR1 KGHSH, CDR2 LQKENI. The CDR3 is CASSPRDIDEQYF. The CDR3 DNA sequence: TGTGCCAGCTCGCCGAGGGACATAGACGAGCAGTACTTC. The variable domain in full, with the rest retrieved from reference TRBV18 and TRBJ2-7, is NAGVMQNPRHLVRRRGQEARLRCSPMKGHSHVYWYRQLPEEGLKFMVYLQKENIIDESGMPKERFSAEFPKEGPSILRIQQVVRGDSAAYFCASSPRDIDEQYFGPGTRLTVT.

The table lists this clone with many counts. The chain has TRBV9 and TRBJ2-5; 7 bases are a match to TRBD2. V trimming: 4 bases; J trimming: 5 bases; junction bases outside the gene matches: 8. CDR3 length equals 14 residues. Looked up from germline, CDR1 is SGDLS and CDR2 is YYNGEE. In nucleotides, the CDR3 is TGTGCCAGCAGCCCCAGACTAGCCCCCGAGACCCAGTACTTC. This codes for CASSPRLAPETQYF.